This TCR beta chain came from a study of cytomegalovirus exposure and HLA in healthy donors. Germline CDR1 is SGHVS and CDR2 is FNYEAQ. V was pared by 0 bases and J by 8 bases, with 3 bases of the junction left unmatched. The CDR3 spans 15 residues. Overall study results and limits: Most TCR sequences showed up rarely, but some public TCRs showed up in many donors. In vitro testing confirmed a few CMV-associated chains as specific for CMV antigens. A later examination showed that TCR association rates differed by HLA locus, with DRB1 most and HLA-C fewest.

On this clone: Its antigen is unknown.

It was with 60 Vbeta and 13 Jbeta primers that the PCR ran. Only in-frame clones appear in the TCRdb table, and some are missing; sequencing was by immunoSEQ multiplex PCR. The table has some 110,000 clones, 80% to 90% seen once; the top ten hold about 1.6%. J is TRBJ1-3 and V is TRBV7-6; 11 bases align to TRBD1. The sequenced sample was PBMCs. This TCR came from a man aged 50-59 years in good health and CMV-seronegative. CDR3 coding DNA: TGTGCCAGCAGCTTAGCGCTGGGACAGGGGGACACCATATATTTT. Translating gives CASSLALGQGDTIYF.